The text below deals with one T cell receptor (beta chain). Its antigen remains unknown. The time point: pretreatment peripheral blood. A spike-in of synthetic TCR analog templates was added to each PCR. Produced via immunoSEQ multiplex PCR; TCRdb's table is partial and in-frame only. This table holds some 56,000 clones, 84% found once. J gave up 4 bases and V 3 bases, and 15 bases lay outside the gene matches. The CDR3 covers 18 residues. Germline CDR1 is SQVTM and CDR2 is ANQGSEA. The data derive from a study of PD-L1 blockade in urothelial cancer. Study as a whole: There were a median of around 140,000 T cells in blood samples. Findings and caveats of the study: At the 3-week point, tumor-associated blood clones expanded more in durable-benefit patients.

The TCR comes from a man in his fifties or sixties with urothelial cancer. This sequence joins TRBV29-1 and TRBJ2-1; TRBD2 agrees at 10 bases. The sample in question was PBMCs, obtained around atezolizumab (anti-PD-L1) treatment. The CDR3 loop is CSVENPQSGRAPYNEQFF. As DNA, the CDR3 is TGCAGCGTTGAGAACCCACAGAGCGGGAGGGCCCCATACAATGAGCAGTTCTTC.